This entry lists 7 T cell receptor beta chains sequenced from one sample in a study of cytomegalovirus exposure and HLA in healthy donors. Use of 60 Vbeta and 13 Jbeta primers characterized the PCR. TCRdb's copy holds only in-frame clones and misses some; the assay was immunoSEQ multiplex PCR. The sample shows 130,000 or so clones, roughly 80% of them seen only once. Sequencing was carried out using PBMCs. These receptors were obtained from a woman younger than 30 in good health and CMV-seronegative.

The rearrangement joins TRBV6-1 to TRBJ1-6, with D possibly being TRBD1 (6 bases). The length of the CDR3 is 14 residues. Germline values: CDR1 MNHNS, CDR2 SASEGT. The germline V and J ends were trimmed by 6 bases and 6 bases, with 12 bases remaining between them. DNA for the CDR3: TGTGCCAGCAGCATCGGGACATCTAATTCACCCCTCCACTTT. It specifies CASSIGTSNSPLHF.

CDR3 sequence (DNA): TGTGCCAGCAGCCCCTCGCGGAGGGAAGCTTTCTTT. This translates into CASSPSRREAFF. The V gene is TRBV7-9, the J gene TRBJ1-1; D is unclear. CDR3 length: 12 amino acids. Deletions cut 5 bases from V and 8 bases from J, with 12 bases between. CDR1 and CDR2 (germline): SEHNR, FQNEAQ (reference sequence).

V gene TRBV29-1 combines with J gene TRBJ2-1, with 15 bases fitting TRBD2. Trimming took 6 bases from V and 9 from J; bases not matched to a gene: 3. The length of the CDR3 is 13 residues. Germline CDR1 is SQVTM and CDR2 is ANQGSEA. CDR3 sequence reads: CSVTGLAGGEQFF. CDR3 sequence (DNA): TGCAGCGTGACGGGACTAGCGGGGGGTGAGCAGTTCTTC.

V usage is TRBV5-1 and J usage is TRBJ1-1; D remains unclear. CDR3 length: 13 residues. V was cut by 3 bases and J by 2 bases, with 8 bases left in between. CDR1 is SGHRS and CDR2 is YFSETQ in the germline V gene. For the CDR3, the DNA is TGCGCCAGCAGCTCAAACTCCAACACTGAAGCTTTCTTT. Its protein product is CASSSNSNTEAFF. The variable domain in full, with the rest retrieved from reference TRBV5-1 and TRBJ1-1, is KAGVTQTPRYLIKTRGQQVTLSCSPISGHRSVSWYQQTPGQGLQFLFEYFSETQRNKGNFPGRFSGRQFSNSRSEMNVSTLELGDSALYLCASSSNSNTEAFFGQGTRLTVV.

The chain joins TRBV7-9 to TRBJ2-7; 9 nucleotides match TRBD1. J gave up 1 base and V 1 base, and 5 bases lay outside the gene matches. Looked up from germline, CDR1 is SEHNR and CDR2 is FQNEAQ (reference sequence). The CDR3 spans 16 residues. The CDR3 region is CASSLDGTGSSYEQYF. CDR3 sequence (DNA): TGTGCCAGCAGCTTAGATGGGACAGGGTCTTCCTACGAGCAGTACTTC.

This rearrangement joins TRBV5-1 to TRBJ1-2, with 8 bases that match TRBD1. CDR3 size: 11 residues. The germline CDR1 and CDR2 sequences are SGHRS and YFSETQ. V shed 3 bases, J shed 14 bases, and the junction held 6 bases outside the gene matches. CDR3 region: CASSSGQAPTF. The CDR3 nucleotides are TGCGCCAGCAGCTCGGGACAGGCCCCAACCTTC.

This clone was counted a few times. The chain is built from TRBV7-9 and TRBJ1-2, with TRBD1 as a possible D gene (5 bases). V was shortened by 7 bases and J by 4 bases, with 22 bases between the two germline ends. The V gene's germline CDR1 is SEHNR and CDR2 FQNEAQ (reference sequence). The CDR3 extends over 16 amino acids. Here the CDR3 DNA reads TGTGCCAGCAACCACCTTAACGGGGGAGAGGTCTATGGCTACACCTTC. This gives the protein CASNHLNGGEVYGYTF.